This TCR beta chain derives from a study of T-cell memory formation after mild COVID-19. Study-level results: Clones that got smaller from day 15 to 85 had even CD4/CD8, while clones growing later tipped toward CD4+.

This clonotype was seen many times. Its antigen is as yet unknown. TCRdb used MiXCR to reprocess the 5' RACE reads, holding one entry per CDR3 protein. This sample has about 60,000 distinct CDR3 sequences, with approximately 12% found just once. V shed 7 bases and J shed 4 bases, with 16 bases lying between them. CDR3 size: 14 residues. Germline V gene sequence: CDR1 SNHLY, CDR2 FYNNEI. The chain couples TRBV2 to TRBJ2-5; a possible D gene is TRBD1 (6 bases). Sequenced: PBMCs or a T cell subset sorted from them (not recorded which). The TCR comes from a man aged 18 to 35 who had mild COVID-19 (a few samples of this study predate the infection). Cell type and time point are not known. CDR3 loop: CASMDSSPRETQYF. The CDR3 DNA follows: TGTGCCAGCATGGACAGCTCCCCTAGAGAGACCCAGTACTTC.